A selection of T cell receptor beta chains follows, all from one sample in a study of regulatory T cells in long-lasting Graves disease. TCRdb reprocessed the multiplex PCR reads with MiXCR, giving one entry per CDR3 protein. In the table there are about 560,000 distinct CDR3 sequences, about 16% of which are singletons. The sample also formed part of further work on T cells in Graves' hyperthyroidism and ophthalmopathy.

This material consisted of peripheral blood mononuclear cells (PBMCs), taken at new diagnosis, from a patient treated with antithyroid drugs. Every receptor here comes from a man between 18 and 29 years old with Graves disease. The CDR3 runs from the conserved cysteine through the conserved F or W. A D gene is named only where the DNA matches it firmly. Expanded clones are given a class, and other clones once, few, many or no size at all.

D gene: -
clone size: -
V gene: TRBV5-1
J gene: TRBJ1-1
CDR3 protein: CASGGDGLNTEAFF
CDR3 DNA: TGCGCCAGCGGGGGGGACGGGCTGAACACTGAAGCTTTCTTT

D gene: -
clone size: many
V gene: TRBV28
J gene: TRBJ2-2
CDR3 protein: CASASGTYTGELFF
CDR3 DNA: TGTGCCAGCGCATCCGGGACATACACCGGGGAGCTGTTTTTT

D gene: TRBD1
clone size: many
V gene: TRBV27
J gene: TRBJ2-7
CDR3 protein: CASRQGAPGAYEQYF
CDR3 DNA: TGTGCCAGCAGGCAGGGGGCCCCCGGAGCTTACGAGCAGTACTTC

D gene: -
clone size: many
V gene: TRBV9
J gene: TRBJ2-3
CDR3 protein: CASSERTYTDTQYF
CDR3 DNA: TGTGCCAGCAGCGAGAGGACATACACAGATACGCAGTATTTT

D gene: TRBD2
clone size: few
V gene: TRBV7-9
J gene: TRBJ2-5
CDR3 protein: CASSSTSGQETQYF
CDR3 DNA: TGTGCCAGCAGCTCCACTAGCGGGCAAGAGACCCAGTACTTC

D gene: TRBD1
clone size: -
V gene: TRBV6-2/TRBV6-3
J gene: TRBJ1-5
CDR3 protein: CASSEGGFNQPQHF
CDR3 DNA: TGTGCCAGCAGTGAAGGGGGCTTTAATCAGCCCCAGCATTTT

D gene: -
clone size: -
V gene: TRBV20-1
J gene: TRBJ1-5
CDR3 protein: CSFSQNSNQPQHF
CDR3 DNA: TGCAGTTTCTCACAGAATAGCAATCAGCCCCAGCATTTT

D gene: TRBD2
clone size: -
V gene: TRBV15
J gene: TRBJ2-1
CDR3 protein: CATSVLAGNNEQFF
CDR3 DNA: TGTGCCACCAGCGTCCTAGCGGGAAACAATGAGCAGTTCTTC

D gene: -
clone size: many
V gene: TRBV19
J gene: TRBJ1-5
CDR3 protein: CASSIDGVGRSSQPQHF
CDR3 DNA: TGTGCCAGTAGTATAGATGGTGTGGGGAGATCAAGTCAGCCCCAGCATTTT

D gene: TRBD1
clone size: -
V gene: TRBV3-1
J gene: TRBJ1-5
CDR3 protein: CASSQSGTGGARNQPQHF
CDR3 DNA: TGTGCCAGCAGCCAGTCCGGGACAGGGGGCGCGAGGAATCAGCCCCAGCATTTT

D gene: TRBD2
clone size: few
V gene: TRBV7-6
J gene: TRBJ2-1
CDR3 protein: CASSPTSGSLGNEQFF
CDR3 DNA: TGTGCCAGCAGCCCCACTAGCGGGAGCTTGGGGAATGAGCAGTTCTTC

D gene: -
clone size: -
V gene: TRBV29-1
J gene: TRBJ2-3
CDR3 protein: CSVEDGGTGRTDTQYF
CDR3 DNA: TGCAGCGTTGAAGATGGGGGGACGGGTCGCACAGATACGCAGTATTTT

D gene: TRBD2
clone size: -
V gene: TRBV20-1
J gene: TRBJ2-2
CDR3 protein: CSAPWGGSTGELFF
CDR3 DNA: TGCAGTGCTCCTTGGGGGGGGAGTACCGGGGAGCTGTTTTTT

D gene: -
clone size: many
V gene: TRBV20-1
J gene: TRBJ2-1
CDR3 protein: CSARDFRAGNEQFF
CDR3 DNA: TGCAGTGCTAGAGATTTCCGAGCAGGCAATGAGCAGTTCTTC

D gene: -
clone size: -
V gene: TRBV5-1
J gene: TRBJ1-1
CDR3 protein: CASSLRGRGTEAFF
CDR3 DNA: TGCGCCAGCAGCTTGAGGGGGAGGGGCACTGAAGCTTTCTTT

D gene: -
clone size: few
V gene: TRBV28
J gene: TRBJ2-2
CDR3 protein: CASSLSVRGAGELFF
CDR3 DNA: TGTGCCAGCAGTCTATCAGTGAGGGGTGCCGGGGAGCTGTTTTTT

D gene: -
clone size: few
V gene: TRBV7-7
J gene: TRBJ1-3
CDR3 protein: CASSFNHRAGNTIYF
CDR3 DNA: TGTGCTAGCAGCTTCAACCACAGGGCTGGAAACACCATATATTTT

D gene: TRBD2
clone size: many
V gene: TRBV20-1
J gene: TRBJ2-5
CDR3 protein: CSASHPSGEETQYF
CDR3 DNA: TGCAGTGCTAGTCATCCCAGCGGGGAAGAGACCCAGTACTTC

D gene: -
clone size: many
V gene: TRBV6-5
J gene: TRBJ2-3
CDR3 protein: CASSSLSGRISTDTQYF
CDR3 DNA: TGTGCCAGCAGTTCGTTATCGGGACGAATCAGCACAGATACGCAGTATTTT

D gene: TRBD1
clone size: -
V gene: TRBV20-1
J gene: TRBJ1-4
CDR3 protein: CSATSRGQGGEKLFF
CDR3 DNA: TGCAGTGCTACTTCCAGGGGACAGGGTGGTGAAAAACTGTTTTTT

D gene: TRBD2
clone size: -
V gene: TRBV7-8
J gene: TRBJ2-7
CDR3 protein: CASAQPSGPREEQYF
CDR3 DNA: TGTGCCAGCGCCCAGCCTAGCGGGCCCCGGGAGGAGCAGTACTTC

D gene: -
clone size: many
V gene: TRBV30
J gene: TRBJ1-5
CDR3 protein: CAWSVGGDQPQHF
CDR3 DNA: TGTGCCTGGAGTGTTGGAGGAGATCAGCCCCAGCATTTT

D gene: -
clone size: many
V gene: TRBV2
J gene: TRBJ2-1
CDR3 protein: CASSDLDEQFF
CDR3 DNA: TGTGCCAGCAGTGACCTCGATGAGCAGTTCTTC

D gene: -
clone size: -
V gene: TRBV28
J gene: TRBJ2-7
CDR3 protein: CASSTTGRDSYEQYF
CDR3 DNA: TGTGCCAGCAGCACGACAGGGAGGGACTCCTACGAGCAGTACTTC

D gene: -
clone size: few
V gene: TRBV9
J gene: TRBJ2-7
CDR3 protein: CASSVGRATYEQYF
CDR3 DNA: TGTGCCAGCAGCGTAGGGCGGGCCACCTACGAGCAGTACTTC

D gene: -
clone size: few
V gene: TRBV2
J gene: TRBJ1-6
CDR3 protein: CASRGSESYNSPLHF
CDR3 DNA: TGTGCCAGCAGGGGGTCTGAGTCCTATAATTCACCCCTCCACTTT

D gene: TRBD2
clone size: many
V gene: TRBV20-1
J gene: TRBJ2-3
CDR3 protein: CSATVLAGGTDTQYF
CDR3 DNA: TGCAGTGCCACCGTACTAGCGGGAGGCACAGATACGCAGTATTTT

D gene: -
clone size: many
V gene: TRBV3-1
J gene: TRBJ2-7
CDR3 protein: CASSQDPGNEQYF
CDR3 DNA: TGTGCCAGCAGCCAAGATCCGGGAAACGAGCAGTACTTC

D gene: TRBD2
clone size: many
V gene: TRBV6-1
J gene: TRBJ2-7
CDR3 protein: CASTRSGTYEQYF
CDR3 DNA: TGTGCCAGCACACGGAGCGGGACCTACGAGCAGTACTTC

D gene: -
clone size: many
V gene: TRBV29-1
J gene: TRBJ2-7
CDR3 protein: CSVEDSYEQYF
CDR3 DNA: TGCAGCGTCGAAGACAGTTACGAGCAGTACTTC

D gene: -
clone size: -
V gene: TRBV30
J gene: TRBJ1-4
CDR3 protein: CAWSWALNEKLFF
CDR3 DNA: TGTGCCTGGTCGTGGGCCCTCAATGAAAAACTGTTTTTT